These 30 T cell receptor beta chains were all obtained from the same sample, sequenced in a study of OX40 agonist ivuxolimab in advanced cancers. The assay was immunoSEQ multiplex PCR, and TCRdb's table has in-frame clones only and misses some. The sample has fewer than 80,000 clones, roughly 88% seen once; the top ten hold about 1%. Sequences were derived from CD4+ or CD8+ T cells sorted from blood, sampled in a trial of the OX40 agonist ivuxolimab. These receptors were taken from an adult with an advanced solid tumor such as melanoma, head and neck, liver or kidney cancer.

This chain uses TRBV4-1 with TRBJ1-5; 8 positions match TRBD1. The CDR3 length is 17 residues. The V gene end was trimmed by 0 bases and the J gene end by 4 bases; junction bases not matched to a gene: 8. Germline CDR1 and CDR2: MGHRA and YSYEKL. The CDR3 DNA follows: TGCGCCAGCAGCCAAGAACTTACAGGGGGAATGAATCAGCCCCAGCATTTT. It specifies CASSQELTGGMNQPQHF.

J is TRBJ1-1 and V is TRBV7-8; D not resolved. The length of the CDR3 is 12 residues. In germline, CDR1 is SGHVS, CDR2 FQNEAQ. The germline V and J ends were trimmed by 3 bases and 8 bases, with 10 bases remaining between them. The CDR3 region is CASSFSLTEAFF. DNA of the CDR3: TGTGCCAGCAGCTTCTCCTTAACAGAAGCTTTCTTT.

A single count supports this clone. The CDR3 sequence is CASSLVPGGETTEAFF. The DNA for the CDR3 is TGCGCCAGCAGCTTAGTTCCAGGGGGAGAAACAACTGAAGCTTTCTTT. The J gene is TRBJ1-1, the V gene TRBV5-1, with TRBD1 matching over 7 bases. Per germline, CDR1 SGHRS and CDR2 YFSETQ. CDR3 length: 16 amino acids. Trimming at V came to 2 bases and at J to 5 bases, leaving 12 bases not matched to a gene.

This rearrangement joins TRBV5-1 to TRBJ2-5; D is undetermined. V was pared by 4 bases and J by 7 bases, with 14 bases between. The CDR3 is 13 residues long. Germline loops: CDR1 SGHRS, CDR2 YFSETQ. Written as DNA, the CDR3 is TGCGCCAGCAGCCCAGAACCATACGGGACCCAGTACTTC. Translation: CASSPEPYGTQYF.

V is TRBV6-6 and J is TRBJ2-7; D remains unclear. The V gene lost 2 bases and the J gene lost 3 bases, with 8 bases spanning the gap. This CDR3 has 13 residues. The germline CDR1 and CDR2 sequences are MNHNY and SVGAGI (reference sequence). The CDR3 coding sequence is TGTGCCAGCAGTTACGCGTCCAACTACGAGCAGTACTTC. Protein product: CASSYASNYEQYF.

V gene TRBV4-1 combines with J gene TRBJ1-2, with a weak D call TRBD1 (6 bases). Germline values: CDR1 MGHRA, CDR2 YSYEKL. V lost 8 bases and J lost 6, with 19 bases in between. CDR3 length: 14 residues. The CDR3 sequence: CASGSTNRVHGYTF. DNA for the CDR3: TGCGCCAGCGGATCGACCAACAGGGTCCATGGCTACACCTTC.

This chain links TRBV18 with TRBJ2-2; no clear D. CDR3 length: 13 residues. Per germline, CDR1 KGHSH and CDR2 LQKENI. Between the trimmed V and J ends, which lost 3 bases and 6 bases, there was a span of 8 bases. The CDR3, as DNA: TGTGCCAGCTCACCGGAAGGCGCCGGGGAGCTGTTTTTT. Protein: CASSPEGAGELFF.

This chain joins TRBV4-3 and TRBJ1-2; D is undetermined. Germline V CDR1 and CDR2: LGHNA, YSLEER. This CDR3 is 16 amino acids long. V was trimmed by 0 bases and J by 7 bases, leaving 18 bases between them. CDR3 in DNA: TGCGCCAGCAGCCAAGATGCCCGGACGCCCTTCGGTGGCTACACCTTC. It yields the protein CASSQDARTPFGGYTF.

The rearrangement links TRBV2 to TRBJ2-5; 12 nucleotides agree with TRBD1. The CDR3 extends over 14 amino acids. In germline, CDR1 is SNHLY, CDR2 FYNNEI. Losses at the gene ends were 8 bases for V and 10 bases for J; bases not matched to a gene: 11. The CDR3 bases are TGTGCCAGCGGCCTCGGGACAGGGGGCATTGGCCAGTACTTC. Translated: CASGLGTGGIGQYF.

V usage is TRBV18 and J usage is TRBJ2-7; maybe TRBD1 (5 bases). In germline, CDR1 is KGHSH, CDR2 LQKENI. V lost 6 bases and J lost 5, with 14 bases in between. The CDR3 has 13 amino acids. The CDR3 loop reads CASSRRVDDEQYF. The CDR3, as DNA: TGTGCCAGCTCTCGCAGGGTCGACGACGAGCAGTACTTC.

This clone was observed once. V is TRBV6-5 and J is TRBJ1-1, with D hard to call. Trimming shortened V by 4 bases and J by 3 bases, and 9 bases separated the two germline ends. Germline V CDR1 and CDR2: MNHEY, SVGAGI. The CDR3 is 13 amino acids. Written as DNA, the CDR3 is TGTGCCAGCAGTTCGACCGCTTACACTGAAGCTTTCTTT. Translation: CASSSTAYTEAFF.

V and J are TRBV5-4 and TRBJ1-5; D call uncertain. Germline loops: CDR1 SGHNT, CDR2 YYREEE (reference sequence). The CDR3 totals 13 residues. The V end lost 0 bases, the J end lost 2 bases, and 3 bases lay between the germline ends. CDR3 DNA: TGTGCCAGCAGCTTGGACGGCAATCAGCCCCAGCATTTT. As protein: CASSLDGNQPQHF.

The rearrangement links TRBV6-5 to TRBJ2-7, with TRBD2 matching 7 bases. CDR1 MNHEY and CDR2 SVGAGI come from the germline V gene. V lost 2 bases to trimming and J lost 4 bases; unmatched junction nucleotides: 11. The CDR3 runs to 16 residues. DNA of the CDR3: TGTGCCAGCAGTTACGGGTCTAGCGGATCTCCATACGAGCAGTACTTC. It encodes CASSYGSSGSPYEQYF.

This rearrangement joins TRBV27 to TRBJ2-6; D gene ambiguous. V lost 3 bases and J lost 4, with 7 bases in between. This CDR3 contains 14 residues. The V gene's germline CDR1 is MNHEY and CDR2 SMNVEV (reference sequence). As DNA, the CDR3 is TGTGCCAGCAGTTTTTATGGAGGGGCCAACGTCCTGACTTTC. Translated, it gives CASSFYGGANVLTF. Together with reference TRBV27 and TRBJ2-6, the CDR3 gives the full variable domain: EAQVTQNPRYLITVTGKKLTVTCSQNMNHEYMSWYRQDPGLGLRQIYYSMNVEVTDKGDVPEGYKVSRKEKRNFPLILESPSPNQTSLYFCASSFYGGANVLTFGAGSRLTVL.

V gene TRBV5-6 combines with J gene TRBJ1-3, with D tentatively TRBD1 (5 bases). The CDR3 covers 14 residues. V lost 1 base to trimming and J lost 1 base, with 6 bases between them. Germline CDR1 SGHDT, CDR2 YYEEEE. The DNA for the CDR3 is TGTGCCAGCAGCTTGAGGGGTTCTGGAAACACCATATATTTT. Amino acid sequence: CASSLRGSGNTIYF.

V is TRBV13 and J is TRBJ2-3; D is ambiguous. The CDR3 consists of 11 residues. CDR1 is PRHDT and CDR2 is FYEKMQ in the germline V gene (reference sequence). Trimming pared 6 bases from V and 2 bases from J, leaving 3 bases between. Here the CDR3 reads CASSYTDTQYF. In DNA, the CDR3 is TGTGCCAGCAGTTACACAGATACGCAGTATTTT.

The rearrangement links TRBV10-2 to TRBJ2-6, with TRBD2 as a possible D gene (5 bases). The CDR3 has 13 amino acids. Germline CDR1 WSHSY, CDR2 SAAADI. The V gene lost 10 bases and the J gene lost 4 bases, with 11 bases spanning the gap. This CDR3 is CATSSGGANVLTF. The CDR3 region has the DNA TGCGCCACCAGCTCGGGGGGGGCCAACGTCCTGACTTTC.

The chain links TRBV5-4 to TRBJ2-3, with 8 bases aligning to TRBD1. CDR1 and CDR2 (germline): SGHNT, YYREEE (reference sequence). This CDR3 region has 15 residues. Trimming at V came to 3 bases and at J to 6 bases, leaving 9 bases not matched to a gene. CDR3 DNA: TGTGCCAGCAGCTCGCCGGACAGGGCTACCGATACGCAGTATTTT. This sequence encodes CASSSPDRATDTQYF.

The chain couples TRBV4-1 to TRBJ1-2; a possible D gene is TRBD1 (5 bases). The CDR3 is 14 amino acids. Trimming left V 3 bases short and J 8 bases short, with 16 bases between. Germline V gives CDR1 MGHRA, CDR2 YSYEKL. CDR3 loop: CASSHFGGMEGYTF. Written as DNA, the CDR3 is TGCGCCAGCAGCCATTTCGGGGGAATGGAAGGCTACACCTTC.

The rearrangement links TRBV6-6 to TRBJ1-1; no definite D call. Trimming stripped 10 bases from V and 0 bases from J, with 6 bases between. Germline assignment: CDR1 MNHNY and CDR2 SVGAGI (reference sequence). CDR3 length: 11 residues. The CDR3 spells CATQMNTEAFF. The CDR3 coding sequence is TGTGCCACCCAGATGAACACTGAAGCTTTCTTT.

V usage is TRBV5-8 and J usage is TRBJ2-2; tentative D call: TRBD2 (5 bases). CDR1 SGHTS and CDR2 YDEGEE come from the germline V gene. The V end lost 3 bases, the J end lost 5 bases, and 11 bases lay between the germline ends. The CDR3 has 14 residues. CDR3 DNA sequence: TGTGCCAGCAGCTGGGGTCTAGCAACCGGGGAGCTGTTTTTT. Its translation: CASSWGLATGELFF.

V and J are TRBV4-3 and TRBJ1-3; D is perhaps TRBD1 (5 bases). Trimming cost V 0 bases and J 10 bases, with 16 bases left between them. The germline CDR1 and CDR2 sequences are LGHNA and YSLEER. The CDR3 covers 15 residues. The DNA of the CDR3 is TGCGCCAGCAGCCAAGATATGCAGGGACGGGATACCATATATTTT. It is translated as CASSQDMQGRDTIYF.

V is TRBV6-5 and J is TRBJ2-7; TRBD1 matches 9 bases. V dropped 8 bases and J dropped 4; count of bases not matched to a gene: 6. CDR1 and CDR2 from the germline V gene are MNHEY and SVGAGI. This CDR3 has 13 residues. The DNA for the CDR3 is TGTGCCAGCGCGGGACAGGGTGGTTACGAGCAGTACTTC. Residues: CASAGQGGYEQYF.

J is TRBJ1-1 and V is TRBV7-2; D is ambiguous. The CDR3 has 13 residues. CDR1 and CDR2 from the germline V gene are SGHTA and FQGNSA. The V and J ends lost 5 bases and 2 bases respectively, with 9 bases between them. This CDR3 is CASSRAANTEAFF. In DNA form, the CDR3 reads TGTGCCAGCAGCCGGGCGGCCAACACTGAAGCTTTCTTT.

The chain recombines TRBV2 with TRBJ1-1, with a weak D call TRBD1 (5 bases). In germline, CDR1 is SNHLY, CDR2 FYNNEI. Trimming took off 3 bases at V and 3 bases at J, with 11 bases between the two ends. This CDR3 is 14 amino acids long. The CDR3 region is CASSDEGSDTEAFF. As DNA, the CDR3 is TGTGCCAGCAGTGATGAGGGGTCGGACACTGAAGCTTTCTTT.

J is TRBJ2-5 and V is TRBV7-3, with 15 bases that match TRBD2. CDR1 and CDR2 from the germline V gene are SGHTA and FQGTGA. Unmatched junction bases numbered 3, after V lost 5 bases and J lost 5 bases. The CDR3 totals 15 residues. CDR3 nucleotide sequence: TGTGCCAGCAGCCCCGGACTAGCGGGGGGGGAGACCCAGTACTTC. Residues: CASSPGLAGGETQYF.

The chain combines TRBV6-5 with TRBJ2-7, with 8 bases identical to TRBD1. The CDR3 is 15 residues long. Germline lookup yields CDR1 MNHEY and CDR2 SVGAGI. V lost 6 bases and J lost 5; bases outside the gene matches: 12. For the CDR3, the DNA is TGTGCCAGCAGGGACCCGGGACAGGCTGTTCACGAGCAGTACTTC. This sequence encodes CASRDPGQAVHEQYF.

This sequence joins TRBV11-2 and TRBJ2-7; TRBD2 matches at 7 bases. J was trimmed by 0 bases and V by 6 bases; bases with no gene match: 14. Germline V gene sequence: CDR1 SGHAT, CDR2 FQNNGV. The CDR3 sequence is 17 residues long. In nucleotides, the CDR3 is TGTGCCAGCAGACCACCCTCTTGGACGGGGGGCTCCTACGAGCAGTACTTC. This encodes CASRPPSWTGGSYEQYF.

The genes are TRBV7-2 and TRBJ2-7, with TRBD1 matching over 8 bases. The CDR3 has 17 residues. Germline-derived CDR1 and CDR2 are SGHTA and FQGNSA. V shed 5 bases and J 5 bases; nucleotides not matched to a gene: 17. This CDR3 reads CASSLFSVRTGTNEQYF. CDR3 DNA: TGTGCCAGCAGCCTATTTAGCGTTAGGACAGGGACGAACGAGCAGTACTTC.

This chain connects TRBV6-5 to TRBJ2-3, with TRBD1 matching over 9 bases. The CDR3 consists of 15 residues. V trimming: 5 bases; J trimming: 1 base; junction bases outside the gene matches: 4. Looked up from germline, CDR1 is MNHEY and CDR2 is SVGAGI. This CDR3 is CASSGRTGGTDTQYF. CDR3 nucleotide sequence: TGTGCCAGCAGTGGACGGACAGGGGGCACAGATACGCAGTATTTT.